Each of the 19 T cell receptor beta chains below was sequenced from the same sample in a study of T cells in Graves' hyperthyroidism and ophthalmopathy. The investigators amplified TCR beta CDR3 regions from RNA transcripts. RT-PCR in the first round (using the HTBI primer set) targeted the TCR CDR3. One entry per CDR3 protein results from TCRdb running MiXCR on the multiplex PCR reads. The sample gives a few hundred thousand distinct CDR3 sequences, roughly 14% of which show up once; around 20% is in the top ten. Material: blood. Receptor source: a woman under 40 with Graves' ophthalmopathy.

J is TRBJ2-6 and V is TRBV9; perhaps TRBD1 as D (5 bases). CDR3 length equals 19 residues. The V end was cut by 3 bases, the J end by 0 bases, with 19 bases between. Germline V gene lookup returns CDR1 SGDLS and CDR2 YYNGEE. CDR3 DNA sequence: TGTGCCAGCAGCGAGCCCATGACAGCAACACTCTCTGGGGCCAACGTCCTGACTTTC. Amino acid sequence: CASSEPMTATLSGANVLTF.

This clonotype was seen many times. The J gene is TRBJ2-2, the V gene TRBV28, with 7 positions matching TRBD1. Unmatched junction bases numbered 10, after V lost 7 bases and J lost 5 bases. The length of the CDR3 is 15 residues. The germline V gene encodes CDR1 MDHEN and CDR2 SYDVKM. The CDR3 DNA reads TGTGCCAGCATCAGCAGGACAGGCTATACCGGGGAGCTGTTTTTT. Its protein product is CASISRTGYTGELFF.

This clonotype was recorded many times. The rearrangement links TRBV30 to TRBJ2-7, with 7 bases lining up with TRBD1. J gave up 7 bases and V 3 bases, and 6 bases lay outside the gene matches. The CDR3 is 12 amino acids. The germline V gene has CDR1 GTSNPN and CDR2 SVGIG (reference sequence). CDR3 nucleotides: TGTGCCTGGAGCCCAAACAGGGGTGAGCAGTACTTC. Its protein is CAWSPNRGEQYF.

This clonotype was seen many times. V is TRBV19 and J is TRBJ2-2, with a tentative D call TRBD1 (6 bases). With 5 bases removed from V and 2 bases from J, the gap between germline ends came to 9 bases. This CDR3 is built from 14 residues. The V gene's germline CDR1 is LNHDA and CDR2 SQIVND (reference sequence). As DNA, the CDR3 is TGTGCCAGTAGTGCACAGGGAAACACCGGGGAGCTGTTTTTT. Translated: CASSAQGNTGELFF.

This clonotype came up many times. This sequence joins TRBV6-1 and TRBJ1-1; no reliable D call. This CDR3 spans 13 amino acids. Per germline, CDR1 MNHNS and CDR2 SASEGT. Trimming took 10 bases from V and 1 from J, leaving 13 bases between them. CDR3 nucleotide sequence: TGTGCCACCGCTCGCGGAGCGAACACTGAAGCTTTCTTT. This sequence encodes CATARGANTEAFF.

The sample holds a few counts of this clonotype. This rearrangement joins TRBV20-1 to TRBJ1-1; TRBD1 is a possible D gene (5 bases). The CDR3 runs 12 residues. V was pared by 2 bases and J by 4 bases, with 8 bases between. CDR1 is DFQATT and CDR2 is SNEGSKA in the germline V gene (reference sequence). CDR3 DNA: TGCAGTGCTAGACTTAGGGGCACTGAAGCTTTCTTT. It is translated as CSARLRGTEAFF.

This clonotype was picked up many times. This chain connects TRBV20-1 to TRBJ2-1, with 7 bases aligning to TRBD2. The CDR3 has 11 amino acids. Germline CDR1 DFQATT, CDR2 SNEGSKA (reference sequence). The CDR3 nucleotides read TGCAGCGGGAGGAAGAGCAATGAGCAGTTCTTC. It yields the protein CSGRKSNEQFF.

The J gene is TRBJ2-5, the V gene TRBV5-1; D is tentatively TRBD1 or TRBD2 (5 bases each). Germline lookup yields CDR1 SGHRS and CDR2 YFSETQ. CDR3 size: 15 residues. V dropped 6 bases and J dropped 5 bases, with 20 bases sitting between them. CDR3 nucleotides: TGCGCCAGCACTCGTGGGCCAGGTGAGGGGGAGACCCAGTACTTC. Translation gives CASTRGPGEGETQYF.

This clonotype was counted ten times or more. The V call is TRBV2, the J call TRBJ2-7, with TRBD1 identical over 9 bases. The germline CDR1 and CDR2 sequences are SNHLY and FYNNEI. CDR3 length: 14 amino acids. V trimming: 2 bases; J trimming: 3 bases; junction bases outside the gene matches: 2. Written as DNA, the CDR3 is TGTGCCAGCAGTGAATTGGGACAGGGCTACGAGCAGTACTTC. Translation gives CASSELGQGYEQYF.

This clonotype has ten or more counts. The chain links TRBV6-5 to TRBJ1-5; D remains ambiguous. V was clipped by 0 bases and J by 4 bases, with 10 bases between them. The CDR3 contains 15 residues. Germline V lookup: CDR1 MNHEY, CDR2 SVGAGI. CDR3 protein: CASSYSGGINQPQHF. CDR3 sequence (DNA): TGTGCCAGCAGTTACTCAGGTGGCATAAATCAGCCCCAGCATTTT.

As for this clonotype: The CDR3 carries no conserved terminal phenylalanine or tryptophan, so it likely arises from a read error. The V call is TRBV7-9, the J call TRBJ1-1; the match to TRBD1 covers 7 bases. The CDR3 is 19 amino acids. With V trimmed by 1 base and J by 1 base, 15 bases remained unmatched. Looked up from germline, CDR1 is SEHNR and CDR2 is FQNEAQ (reference sequence). The CDR3 bases are TGTGCCAGCAGCTTAGAGACAACAGGGGACGGCCAGTGGAACACTGAAGCTTTCTCT. Amino acids: CASSLETTGDGQWNTEAFS.

This clonotype was picked up many times. CDR3 bases: TGTGCCTGGAGGAGGGGGAACACTGAAGCTTTCTTT. Translated: CAWRRGNTEAFF. This chain connects TRBV30 to TRBJ1-1, with a weak D call TRBD1 (5 bases). V was shortened by 3 bases and J by 1 base, with 6 bases between the two germline ends. Germline CDR1 GTSNPN, CDR2 SVGIG (reference sequence). The CDR3 is 12 residues long.

This clonotype has only a few counts. The chain recombines TRBV7-9 with TRBJ2-2, with TRBD2 as a possible D gene (6 bases). Germline lookup yields CDR1 SEHNR and CDR2 FQNEAQ (reference sequence). This CDR3 is built from 13 residues. V lost 7 bases and J 11 bases, leaving 17 bases between the germline ends. The CDR3 sequence is CASTDMGGRELFF. The CDR3 bases are TGTGCCAGCACTGACATGGGGGGACGAGAGCTGTTTTTT.

Many counts were recorded for this clonotype. The rearrangement uses TRBV30 and TRBJ1-6; maybe TRBD1 (6 bases). The CDR3 covers 14 residues. Deletions cut 3 bases from V and 4 bases from J, with 10 bases between. Germline CDR1 and CDR2: GTSNPN and SVGIG (reference sequence). CDR3 DNA: TGTGCCTGGAGGGACGGACAGTATAATTCACCCCTCCACTTT. The encoded protein is CAWRDGQYNSPLHF.

The rearrangement links TRBV28 to TRBJ1-2; a possible D gene is TRBD1 (5 bases). The germline gives CDR1 MDHEN, CDR2 SYDVKM. CDR3 size: 12 residues. The V end lost 8 bases, the J end lost 4 bases, and 11 bases lay between the germline ends. CDR3 in amino acids: CASWGGSYGYTF. Written as DNA, the CDR3 is TGTGCCAGCTGGGGGGGGTCCTATGGCTACACCTTC.

The rearrangement links TRBV7-2 to TRBJ1-1; D is unresolved. CDR3 size: 16 residues. Trimming pared 0 bases from V and 6 bases from J, leaving 17 bases between. Germline assignment: CDR1 SGHTA and CDR2 FQGNSA. The CDR3 DNA sequence: TGTGCCAGCAGCTTAGCGGCGGGTAAGGGAAGGGCTGAAGCTTTCTTT. Its protein is CASSLAAGKGRAEAFF.

This clonotype has a count of ten or more. The genes are TRBV18 and TRBJ1-3, with 8 bases identical to TRBD1. With 2 bases clipped from V and 0 bases from J, the junction kept 9 bases outside the gene matches. The germline CDR1 and CDR2 sequences are KGHSH and LQKENI. The CDR3 covers 18 residues. CDR3 protein: CASSPVPGTGTSGNTIYF. The CDR3 bases are TGTGCCAGCTCACCAGTACCCGGGACAGGAACCTCTGGAAACACCATATATTTT.

This clonotype was observed at least ten times. This chain joins TRBV6-1 and TRBJ2-1; D not certain. Trimming removed 4 bases at V and 0 bases at J, with 13 bases between. Germline assignment: CDR1 MNHNS and CDR2 SASEGT. The CDR3 is 16 amino acids. The CDR3 DNA is TGTGCCAGCAGTGTCTTAGATCCACGCTCCTACAATGAGCAGTTCTTC. Amino acid sequence: CASSVLDPRSYNEQFF.

This clonotype occurred many times. The chain employs TRBV6-1 and TRBJ2-5; D is unclear. The CDR3 extends over 15 amino acids. V lost 6 bases to trimming and J lost 3 bases, with 17 bases between them. Germline V gene sequence: CDR1 MNHNS, CDR2 SASEGT. CDR3 sequence (DNA): TGTGCCAGCAGCCCCAGGCAGTGGAGCAAAGAGACCCAGTACTTC. Its protein product is CASSPRQWSKETQYF.